These 14 T cell receptor beta chains share one sample of origin, sequenced in a study of beta chain features in type 1 diabetes. The authors reverse transcribed all of the isolated RNA, so sequencing captured expressed TCRB transcripts. Clones were read by immunoSEQ multiplex PCR, and TCRdb kept only the in-frame ones, dropping some. Of 250,000 to 300,000 clones listed, around 7.3% are singletons. The sample comprised central memory CD4+ T cells from blood. These receptor sequences come from a woman aged 18-29 years in good health.

CDR3 in amino acids: CASSQFGTQGKAFF. The CDR3 DNA follows: TGCGCCAGCAGCCAGTTCGGGACGCAGGGGAAAGCTTTCTTT. This rearrangement joins TRBV5-1 to TRBJ1-1; possible D gene TRBD1, 6 bases. CDR3 size: 14 residues. Germline values: CDR1 SGHRS, CDR2 YFSETQ. The ends were cut back, 4 bases at V and 9 bases at J, with 19 bases in the middle. Filled out from reference TRBV5-1 and TRBJ1-1, the complete variable domain reads KAGVTQTPRYLIKTRGQQVTLSCSPISGHRSVSWYQQTPGQGLQFLFEYFSETQRNKGNFPGRFSGRQFSNSRSEMNVSTLELGDSALYLCASSQFGTQGKAFFGQGTRLTVV.

The chain has TRBV7-9 and TRBJ1-1; possibly TRBD1 for D (5 bases). The V and J ends lost 5 bases and 6 bases respectively, with 16 bases between them. This CDR3 region has 14 residues. The germline gives CDR1 SEHNR, CDR2 FQNEAQ (reference sequence). CDR3 sequence reads: CASSPGFGWAEAFF. CDR3 nucleotide sequence: TGTGCCAGCAGCCCAGGGTTCGGGTGGGCTGAAGCTTTCTTT.

As concerns this clone: Other DNA sequences in the sample encode the same CDR3. In nucleotides, the CDR3 is TGTGCCAGCTCACCGGACAGTTATACTGAAGCTTTCTTT. Translated, it gives CASSPDSYTEAFF. The chain has TRBV18 and TRBJ1-1; perhaps TRBD1 as D (6 bases). V shed 3 bases and J shed 5 bases, with 10 bases lying between them. Germline assignment: CDR1 KGHSH and CDR2 LQKENI. The CDR3 runs to 13 residues.

This clone has ten or more counts. The V call is TRBV7-2, the J call TRBJ2-1; 9 bases line up with TRBD1. From germline, CDR1 is SGHTA and CDR2 FQGNSA. Unmatched junction bases numbered 7, after V lost 5 bases and J lost 5 bases. The CDR3 has 15 residues. CDR3 sequence (DNA): TGTGCCAGCAGCCCAGGGACAGGGAATCACAATGAGCAGTTCTTC. Amino acids: CASSPGTGNHNEQFF. The whole variable domain, remainder taken from reference TRBV7-2 and TRBJ2-1, is GAGVSQSPSNKVTEKGKDVELRCDPISGHTALYWYRQSLGQGLEFLIYFQGNSAPDKSGLPSDRFSAERTGGSVSTLTIQRTQQEDSAVYLCASSPGTGNHNEQFFGPGTRLTVL.

This clone showed up many times. This rearrangement joins TRBV18 to TRBJ2-7; TRBD1 aligns across 9 bases. The CDR3 sequence is 14 residues long. The germline V gene encodes CDR1 KGHSH and CDR2 LQKENI. V was clipped by 3 bases and J by 5 bases; unmatched bases: 5. CDR3 sequence reads: CASSPGQGINEQYF. The DNA of the CDR3 is TGTGCCAGCTCACCTGGACAGGGGATCAACGAGCAGTACTTC. Supplemented by reference TRBV18 and TRBJ2-7, the full variable domain reads NAGVMQNPRHLVRRRGQEARLRCSPMKGHSHVYWYRQLPEEGLKFMVYLQKENIIDESGMPKERFSAEFPKEGPSILRIQQVVRGDSAAYFCASSPGQGINEQYFGPGTRLTVT.

The V call is TRBV7-3, the J call TRBJ1-1, with D tentatively TRBD1 (6 bases). V was pared by 0 bases and J by 3 bases, with 8 bases between. The CDR3 consists of 14 residues. Germline-derived CDR1 and CDR2 are SGHTA and FQGTGA. CDR3 bases: TGTGCCAGCAGCTTAACCAGGGGTGACACTGAAGCTTTCTTT. Amino acid sequence: CASSLTRGDTEAFF.

This clone was seen more than once but under ten times. The chain couples TRBV7-2 to TRBJ2-1; 12 bases match TRBD2. Trimming at V came to 5 bases and at J to 1 base, leaving 12 bases not matched to a gene. This CDR3 is built from 19 residues. Germline assignment: CDR1 SGHTA and CDR2 FQGNSA. DNA for the CDR3: TGTGCCAGCAGCCTCTTTGGGCTAGCGGGAGGGGTGTCCTACAATGAGCAGTTCTTC. Its protein product is CASSLFGLAGGVSYNEQFF. Filled out from reference TRBV7-2 and TRBJ2-1, the complete variable domain reads GAGVSQSPSNKVTEKGKDVELRCDPISGHTALYWYRQSLGQGLEFLIYFQGNSAPDKSGLPSDRFSAERTGGSVSTLTIQRTQQEDSAVYLCASSLFGLAGGVSYNEQFFGPGTRLTVL.

The chain has TRBV28 and TRBJ1-6; D possibly corresponds to TRBD1 (5 bases). Trimming pared 3 bases from V and 3 bases from J, leaving 12 bases between. Germline CDR1 is MDHEN and CDR2 is SYDVKM. This CDR3 has 16 amino acids. The CDR3 region is CASSFGGAGYNSPLHF. CDR3 DNA sequence: TGTGCCAGCAGTTTCGGCGGGGCCGGCTATAATTCACCCCTCCACTTT.

This clone was recorded a few times. The chain uses TRBV7-2 and TRBJ1-1, with 10 bases aligning to TRBD1. The ends lost 4 bases at V and 11 bases at J; junction bases unmatched: 7. CDR3 length: 13 amino acids. Germline values: CDR1 SGHTA, CDR2 FQGNSA. The CDR3 here is CASSSDRGLDAFF. The CDR3 DNA reads as TGTGCCAGCAGCTCCGACAGGGGGCTGGATGCTTTCTTT.

V gene TRBV28 combines with J gene TRBJ2-5, with 8 bases matching TRBD2. With V trimmed by 5 bases and J by 13 bases, 18 bases remained unmatched. There are 15 residues in the CDR3. Germline lookup yields CDR1 MDHEN and CDR2 SYDVKM. The CDR3: CASSIRGGTSCSPYF. Written as DNA, the CDR3 is TGTGCCAGCAGTATAAGGGGTGGGACTAGTTGCTCCCCGTACTTC.

A few counts support this clone. The genes are TRBV15 and TRBJ1-4, with 9 positions matching TRBD1. From germline, CDR1 is LNHNV and CDR2 YYDKDF (reference sequence). The CDR3 loop spans 15 amino acids. J was trimmed by 4 bases and V by 0 bases; bases with no gene match: 0. The CDR3 DNA reads TGTGCCACCAGCAGAGAGACAGGGGGTAATGAAAAACTGTTTTTT. Its protein product is CATSRETGGNEKLFF.

This clone was seen a few times. The chain couples TRBV29-1 to TRBJ2-2; D ambiguous. The V and J ends lost 4 bases and 10 bases respectively, with 7 bases between them. This CDR3 region has 10 residues. Germline values: CDR1 SQVTM, CDR2 ANQGSEA. In DNA form, the CDR3 reads TGCAGCGTTGGCAACGAGGAGCTGTTTTTT. Protein sequence: CSVGNEELFF.

This clone was seen a few times. This chain links TRBV7-2 with TRBJ1-5; 7 bases are a match to TRBD1. The CDR3 loop spans 15 amino acids. V was clipped by 5 bases and J by 7 bases; unmatched bases: 11. Germline assignment: CDR1 SGHTA and CDR2 FQGNSA. As DNA, the CDR3 is TGTGCCAGCAGCCAAGGGGGCGGCTGGAGGCAGCCCCAGCATTTT. This codes for CASSQGGGWRQPQHF.

This chain joins TRBV7-9 and TRBJ2-3, with D possibly TRBD1 on 6 matching bases. The CDR3 covers 14 residues. Trimming stripped 0 bases from V and 2 bases from J, with 6 bases between. Germline V gene data show CDR1 as SEHNR and CDR2 as FQNEAQ (reference sequence). The CDR3 coding sequence is TGTGCCAGCAGCTTAGCGGGGGCCACAGATACGCAGTATTTT. Translated: CASSLAGATDTQYF.